This T cell receptor beta chain was sequenced during a study of T cells in Graves' hyperthyroidism and ophthalmopathy (dated by TCRdb to the late 2010s). Concerning the study at large: Peripheral blood was collected at initial diagnosis, before any treatment. TCR V-J signatures able to tell the groups apart were searched for in a discovery cohort of around 95 patients, of whom around 43 had Graves' ophthalmopathy and 55 to 60 had stable Graves' hyperthyroidism. An independent validation cohort of under 20 hyperthyroidism patients and approximately 16 patients who later progressed to ophthalmopathy tested prospective prediction of ophthalmopathy. The roughly 90 discovery patients were divided at random into training and test sets in a 7:3 ratio. In roughly six Graves' hyperthyroidism patients, the study also compared T-cell repertoires from thyroid tissue with T-cell repertoires from blood. Once sampling was done, hyperthyroidism patients were given methimazole at a starting dose of 30 mg daily, whereas ophthalmopathy patients were given high-dose intravenous methylprednisolone. The paper describes TCR Vbeta CDR3 sequencing of 120 to 150 peripheral blood samples, made up of 43 ophthalmopathy patients, more than 70 hyperthyroidism patients and about 17 progressor patients.

In regard to this clonotype: No cognate antigen has been identified for it. Qualities for individual bases were not recorded, and no much larger clone is one base off.

On the study overall, not on this receptor specifically: Ophthalmopathy was separated from stable hyperthyroidism by a 13 V-J signature model, with roughly 88% sensitivity and about 81% specificity obtained in cross-validation and 80%/75% obtained in testing. In validation, progression to ophthalmopathy was predicted by the model with about 70% sensitivity and roughly 76% specificity, a median of approximately 6.5 months before onset. No statistical method was used to fix the sample size in advance, and group allocation was not hidden from the investigators. Blood samples also contained most of the expanded thyroid clonotypes (frequency above 0.001), which suggests that blood repertoires may reflect thyroid immune responses.

Inclusive of the bounding cysteine and phenylalanine, the CDR3 is 12 residues long. Kept here is only the CDR3 DNA, which spans 36 bases and is read in frame from base 1. V loses 2 bases of germline sequence and J loses 9 bases, and the interval between the two ends is 13 bases. According to the germline V gene (reference sequence), CDR1 reads DFQATT and CDR2 reads SNEGSKA. The TCR beta CDR3 regions were amplified from the RNA transcripts. The first round of RT-PCR for the TCR CDR3 was performed with the HTBI primer set and the Qiagen OneStep RT-PCR kit. A second multiplex PCR round built the libraries, followed by size selection and purification. Sequencing of the libraries was done on an Illumina HiSeq2000 using paired-end 100 bp reads. The study's processing was this. Raw data were processed with SOAPnuke, discarding reads with adapters, uncalled bases, mean Phred below 15, or no exact constant-primer or identifier match. High-quality paired reads were merged using COPE v1.2.5, and each unique nucleotide sequence was defined as a clonotype. MiTCR v1.1 was used to align the clonotypes against IMGT TRBV, TRBD and TRBJ reference segments. Analysis was restricted to V-J combinations with a frequency above 0.0001, which covered about 99% of repertoires. A TCS score was defined as the ratio between F50 (clonal expansion) and ExV (chaos), using BLOSUM62-based TCRdist between CDR3 peptides within each V-J. Welch's t-statistics and random forest reduced around 550 V-J features to 10 to 15, which were used in a naive Bayes classifier (R e1071). The Morisita-Horn index was used to measure how similar the thyroid and blood repertoires were. The raw public reads went through TCRdb reprocessing: fastp at Q25, MiXCR clone calling, in-frame beta chains kept. All rows with the same CDR3 protein become a single entry with the most common DNA and genes. TCRdb's processing, not the authors' own work, is the source of the V and J calls. Present in this sample are about 840,000 distinct CDR3 sequences, 38% of which were seen just once. Together, the top ten hold over 8% of the sample.

A patient counted as having stable Graves' hyperthyroidism if no progression to ophthalmopathy occurred over 18 months of follow-up. Hyperthyroidism patients were aged 18 to 65 years and newly diagnosed, with disease duration of less than 2 months. Exclusion was applied to patients with uncontrolled infections, other autoimmune diseases, pregnancy or lactation. Diagnoses relied on clinical symptoms, serum thyroxine and TRAb, thyroid ultrasound and orbital computed tomography. Ficoll-Paque density gradient centrifugation was used to isolate PBMCs from around 10 ml of fresh peripheral blood. Trizol reagent was used to extract total RNA, and RNA quality was then checked on an Agilent 2100 Bioanalyzer.

This TCR was recovered from a man between 18 and 29 years old with Graves' hyperthyroidism. The sequence is built from TRBV20-1 and TRBJ2-5; TRBD1 is possibly the D segment (5 matching bases). The sample was blood. The DNA is as follows: TGCAGTGCTAGACAGGGCGGTCAGCCCCAGTACTTC. The encoded protein is CSARQGGQPQYF.